These T cell receptor beta chains were read from a single sample in a study of TIL therapy for anti-PD-1-resistant metastatic lung cancer. The protocol was immunoSEQ multiplex PCR, while the TCRdb copy is restricted to in-frame clones and leaves out a portion. The table shows more than 9,000 clones, with roughly 60% occurring only once. Sequences were derived from tumor tissue, sampled at baseline. Receptors originate from a person aged 25-85 years with non-small cell lung cancer. The CDR3 runs from the conserved cysteine through the conserved F or W. A D gene is named only where the DNA matches it firmly. Clone size is given for some rows only: seen once, a few or many times, or a class if the clone is expanded.

clone_size: .; v_call: TRBV5-8; j_call: TRBJ2-5; d_call: TRBD1; cdr3_aa: CASSFDIRDSTQETQYF; cdr3_nt: TGTGCCAGCAGCTTCGACATCCGGGACAGTACTCAAGAGACCCAGTACTTC
clone_size: .; v_call: TRBV29-1; j_call: TRBJ2-7; d_call: .; cdr3_aa: CSVEVGVEQYF; cdr3_nt: TGCAGCGTTGAGGTGGGTGTCGAGCAGTACTTC
clone_size: .; v_call: TRBV10-2; j_call: TRBJ2-3; d_call: .; cdr3_aa: CASPGAGVTDTQYF; cdr3_nt: TGCGCCAGCCCTGGTGCAGGGGTCACAGATACGCAGTATTTT
clone_size: .; v_call: TRBV28; j_call: TRBJ1-5; d_call: TRBD1; cdr3_aa: CASSGGQGDWQPQHF; cdr3_nt: TGTGCCAGCAGCGGGGGACAGGGGGATTGGCAGCCCCAGCATTTT
clone_size: once; v_call: TRBV18; j_call: TRBJ2-5; d_call: .; cdr3_aa: CASSPPQDEETQYF; cdr3_nt: TGTGCCAGCTCACCTCCGCAGGATGAAGAGACCCAGTACTTC
clone_size: .; v_call: TRBV5-6; j_call: TRBJ1-4; d_call: TRBD1; cdr3_aa: CASLGQATNEKLFF; cdr3_nt: TGTGCCAGCCTCGGACAGGCAACTAATGAAAAACTGTTTTTT
clone_size: few; v_call: TRBV12-5; j_call: TRBJ2-6; d_call: .; cdr3_aa: CAARRETGANVLTF; cdr3_nt: TGTGCTGCCCGCCGAGAGACTGGGGCCAACGTCCTGACTTTC
clone_size: medium-sized; v_call: TRBV4-1; j_call: TRBJ1-2; d_call: .; cdr3_aa: CASSSGGTDYGYTF; cdr3_nt: TGCGCCAGCAGTTCTGGGGGAACGGACTATGGCTACACCTTC
clone_size: .; v_call: TRBV6-1; j_call: TRBJ1-6; d_call: .; cdr3_aa: CASSEIGNSPLHF; cdr3_nt: TGTGCCAGCAGTGAAATTGGTAATTCACCCCTCCACTTT
clone_size: .; v_call: TRBV5-4; j_call: TRBJ1-4; d_call: .; cdr3_aa: CASSLGLHEKLFF; cdr3_nt: TGTGCCAGCAGCTTGGGACTACATGAAAAACTGTTTTTT
clone_size: .; v_call: TRBV5-1; j_call: TRBJ2-5; d_call: TRBD1; cdr3_aa: CASSLGQGMETQYF; cdr3_nt: TGCGCCAGCAGCTTGGGACAGGGAATGGAGACCCAGTACTTC
clone_size: .; v_call: TRBV30; j_call: TRBJ1-5; d_call: TRBD1; cdr3_aa: CAWSSGQGAGQPQHF; cdr3_nt: TGTGCCTGGAGCTCGGGTCAGGGGGCAGGTCAGCCCCAGCATTTT
clone_size: .; v_call: TRBV15; j_call: TRBJ2-3; d_call: .; cdr3_aa: CATSPIGDTQYF; cdr3_nt: TGTGCCACCAGCCCTATCGGGGATACGCAGTATTTT
clone_size: few; v_call: TRBV5-6; j_call: TRBJ2-5; d_call: .; cdr3_aa: CASSLGSPQETQYF; cdr3_nt: TGTGCCAGCAGCTTGGGGTCCCCCCAAGAGACCCAGTACTTC
clone_size: .; v_call: TRBV5-4; j_call: TRBJ2-1; d_call: TRBD2; cdr3_aa: CASSFAGLGRGEQFF; cdr3_nt: TGTGCCAGCAGTTTTGCGGGTCTCGGGAGGGGTGAGCAGTTCTTC
clone_size: .; v_call: TRBV30; j_call: TRBJ1-3; d_call: TRBD1; cdr3_aa: CAHDGTGAPGNTIYF; cdr3_nt: TGTGCTCACGACGGGACAGGGGCGCCTGGAAACACCATATATTTT
clone_size: once; v_call: TRBV28; j_call: TRBJ2-1; d_call: .; cdr3_aa: CASSPRLGKSSYNEQFF; cdr3_nt: TGTGCCAGCAGCCCCCGACTCGGGAAAAGCTCCTACAATGAGCAGTTCTTC